Listed below are T cell receptor beta chains from one sample, sequenced in a study of monozygotic twins with inflammatory bowel disease. Using the 5' RACE reads, TCRdb records one entry per CDR3 protein without DNA. The sample features about 380,000 distinct CDR3 sequences, with just over 2.5% in its top ten. Sequencing was carried out using blood. The source is a human donor with ulcerative colitis or Crohn's disease, or a healthy co-twin of an affected twin (not recorded which). The CDR3 runs from the conserved cysteine through the conserved F or W.

TRBV7-2	TRBJ2-2	CASSKGRGRTGELFF
TRBV18	TRBJ2-7	CASSPPARATYEQYF
TRBV5-4	TRBJ2-7	CASSSVRQGLSYEQYF
TRBV5-1	TRBJ2-6	CASSHGDVQRANVLTF
TRBV9	TRBJ2-2	CASSVEGRVAFFGELFF
TRBV18	TRBJ1-2	CASSPLNTGTALSNYGYTF
TRBV5-1	TRBJ2-1	CASSLAGGGTLYNEQFF
TRBV12-3/TRBV12-4	TRBJ1-1	CASSYRGGTEAFF
TRBV5-4	TRBJ2-7	CASSLAETGVHEQYF
TRBV12-3/TRBV12-4	TRBJ2-7	CASSTQRTVYEQYF
TRBV6-6	TRBJ1-1	CASSYSRSNTEAFF
TRBV6-5	TRBJ2-5	CASSTTYETQYF
TRBV4-1	TRBJ1-5	CASSQRGGFSNQPQHF
TRBV7-9	TRBJ2-3	CASSLVASLGDTQYF
TRBV5-1	TRBJ1-2	CASSRGDRRGYGYTF
TRBV7-6	TRBJ2-7	CASSLGSPSGQDPFEQYF
TRBV12-3/TRBV12-4	TRBJ2-5	CASSFIHQETQYF
TRBV28	TRBJ2-5	CASSSPGQGAGETQYF
TRBV15	TRBJ2-1	CATSRGRGVYNEQFF
TRBV5-1	TRBJ2-7	CASPDNRGGTYEQYF
TRBV5-1	TRBJ2-1	CASSPPTSGGPDNEQFF
TRBV5-1	TRBJ2-1	CASSLEVGIYNEQIF
TRBV28	TRBJ1-4	CASSGTGLNEKLFF
TRBV4-3	TRBJ2-7	CASSQGGWDEQYF
TRBV5-1	TRBJ2-5	CASSLDRWETQYF